Below, 29 T cell receptor beta chains from the same sample are listed, as sequenced in a study of T cells expressing NK-cell markers (dated by TCRdb to 2018 to 2021). The method behind the library was 5' RACE. TCRdb records Illumina HiSeq 2000 as the sequencer. Based on TCRdb reprocessing of the reads, there is one entry per CDR3 protein sequence, and DNA is missing. The table held for this sample gives about half a million distinct CDR3 sequences. About 1.5% of the sample goes to the ten largest clones. The sequenced sample consisted of blood T cells: a sorted CD56 or NKG2C T cell subset, CD4+ or CD8+ T cells, or bulk PBMC T cells (not recorded which). These receptor sequences come from a woman in her fifties or sixties in good health. Donor details come from another sample of the same person, matched by shared clones.

This chain links TRBV4-2 with TRBJ2-1; the TCRdb D gene call, TRBD1, has no DNA to confirm it. Germline lookup yields CDR1 LGHNA and CDR2 YNFKEQ. The CDR3 is 13 amino acids. The CDR3 protein is CASSPEVPGEQFF.

The chain joins TRBV20-1 to TRBJ2-7; TCRdb names TRBD2, which stays unverified in the absence of DNA. The CDR3 runs 15 residues. Germline V gene data show CDR1 as DFQATT and CDR2 as SNEGSKA (reference sequence). CDR3 sequence reads: CSARDTGLKEGEQYF.

The V and J genes are TRBV24-1 and TRBJ2-2; there is no DNA to check the TCRdb D call of TRBD2. Germline CDR1 reads KGHDR; CDR2 reads SFDVKD. This CDR3 has 17 residues. The CDR3 protein is CATSTGLAGERTGELFF.

The chain employs TRBV12-3 or TRBV12-4 and TRBJ2-3. This CDR3 spans 15 amino acids. The CDR3 spells CASSFAGFGTDTQYF.

The CDR3 sequence is CAIQTGGMAGANVLTF. The chain employs TRBV10-3 and TRBJ2-6; TCRdb selects TRBD1, and the lack of DNA leaves this call unchecked. Per germline, CDR1 ENHRY and CDR2 SYGVKD. The CDR3 is made up of 16 amino acids.

CDR3 sequence: CASSHPGQARGQPQHF. The chain is built from TRBV4-1 and TRBJ1-5; the D gene TCRdb calls, TRBD1, cannot be checked with no DNA. The CDR3 extends over 16 amino acids. Germline-derived CDR1 and CDR2 are MGHRA and YSYEKL.

The genes are TRBV7-8 and TRBJ2-1; there is no DNA to check the TCRdb D call of TRBD1. The germline V gene encodes CDR1 SGHVS and CDR2 FQNEAQ. CDR3 length: 11 residues. CDR3 loop: CASSTDRGQFF.

The CDR3 protein is CASSPGTSGFGQYF. This sequence joins TRBV27 and TRBJ2-7; absent DNA, TCRdb's TRBD2 call cannot be checked. Germline V lookup: CDR1 MNHEY, CDR2 SMNVEV (reference sequence). The CDR3 covers 14 residues.

The chain employs TRBV5-1 and TRBJ2-1; TCRdb indicates TRBD1, and absent DNA this call remains unverified. CDR1 and CDR2 from the germline V gene are SGHRS and YFSETQ. The length of the CDR3 is 17 residues. The CDR3 loop is CASSLQDSSSSYNEQFF.

J is TRBJ2-1 and V is TRBV3-1; TCRdb designates TRBD2, a call that cannot be tested without DNA. CDR3 length: 14 residues. Germline V gene sequence: CDR1 LGHDT, CDR2 YNNKEL (reference sequence). This chain's CDR3 is CASSQEASWNEQFF.

The rearrangement links TRBV20-1 to TRBJ2-1; TCRdb's assignment of TRBD2 cannot be checked, as there is no DNA. CDR1 DFQATT and CDR2 SNEGSKA come from the germline V gene (reference sequence). This CDR3 region has 14 residues. CDR3 loop: CSAVSSATYNEQFF.

The genes are TRBV6-5 and TRBJ2-3; TCRdb lists TRBD2, though no DNA is available to test this call. The CDR3 runs 14 residues. Germline V gene sequence: CDR1 MNHEY, CDR2 SVGAGI. This CDR3 is CASRLAGGAETQYF.

V gene TRBV2 combines with J gene TRBJ2-3. The germline CDR1 and CDR2 sequences are SNHLY and FYNNEI. The CDR3 is 11 amino acids. The CDR3 spells CASLSSDTQYF.

V is TRBV12-3 or TRBV12-4 and J is TRBJ2-5; with no DNA, the TCRdb D assignment of TRBD1 cannot be verified. The CDR3 has 14 amino acids. CDR3 residues: CASSRPGARETQYF.

The V and J genes are TRBV20-1 and TRBJ2-1; there is no DNA to check the TCRdb D call of TRBD2. The CDR3 is 14 residues long. Looked up from germline, CDR1 is DFQATT and CDR2 is SNEGSKA (reference sequence). The CDR3 sequence is CSARPLGLHNEQFF.

The chain is built from TRBV12-3 or TRBV12-4 and TRBJ1-2; with no DNA, the TCRdb D assignment of TRBD1 cannot be verified. The CDR3 runs 15 residues. CDR3 protein: CASTATASGHYGYTF.

The V and J genes are TRBV6-1 and TRBJ2-2. The CDR3 extends over 15 amino acids. Germline V gives CDR1 MNHNS, CDR2 SASEGT. CDR3 region: CASSEDELHTGELFF.

The J gene is TRBJ2-1, the V gene TRBV5-1; TCRdb lists TRBD2, though no DNA is available to test this call. Germline-derived CDR1 and CDR2 are SGHRS and YFSETQ. CDR3 size: 12 residues. CDR3 in amino acids: CASWAGWDEQFF.

The chain is built from TRBV20-1 and TRBJ1-5. Germline values: CDR1 DFQATT, CDR2 SNEGSKA (reference sequence). The CDR3 contains 15 residues. The CDR3 protein is CSASAGGLQAQPQHF.

This chain connects TRBV14 to TRBJ2-7; the D gene TCRdb calls, TRBD2, cannot be checked with no DNA. CDR3 length equals 12 residues. The germline gives CDR1 SGHDN, CDR2 FVKESK. The CDR3 loop reads CASSLGWELRYF.

This rearrangement joins TRBV11-1 to TRBJ1-1; TCRdb returns TRBD1, unconfirmable since there is no DNA. Germline V lookup: CDR1 SGHAT, CDR2 FQDESV (reference sequence). This CDR3 has 14 residues. CDR3 sequence reads: CASSSPDHSNGAFF.

The CDR3 spells CASSPTAGVNIQYF. The V and J genes are TRBV12-3 or TRBV12-4 and TRBJ2-4; TCRdb's D gene call, TRBD1, goes unchecked for lack of DNA. The CDR3 spans 14 residues.

The chain is built from TRBV5-1 and TRBJ2-1; TCRdb proposes TRBD1, but this gene call is untestable without DNA. Germline CDR1 SGHRS, CDR2 YFSETQ. The CDR3 loop spans 12 amino acids. The CDR3: CASGQAPNEQFF. The variable domain in full, completed from reference TRBV5-1 and TRBJ2-1, reads KAGVTQTPRYLIKTRGQQVTLSCSPISGHRSVSWYQQTPGQGLQFLFEYFSETQRNKGNFPGRFSGRQFSNSRSEMNVSTLELGDSALYLCASGQAPNEQFFGPGTRLTVL.

The chain employs TRBV20-1 and TRBJ2-1; without DNA, the TCRdb call of TRBD2 cannot be checked. This CDR3 has 16 amino acids. Germline-derived CDR1 and CDR2 are DFQATT and SNEGSKA (reference sequence). CDR3: CSAEDRGVNTDNEQFF.

This chain links TRBV7-3 with TRBJ2-3; there is no DNA to check the TCRdb D call of TRBD2. This CDR3 has 13 amino acids. The V gene's germline CDR1 is SGHTA and CDR2 FQGTGA. The CDR3 protein is CASSLTEAPAQYF. Full variable domain (missing parts from reference TRBV7-3 and TRBJ2-3): GAGVSQTPSNKVTEKGKYVELRCDPISGHTALYWYRQSLGQGPEFLIYFQGTGAADDSGLPNDRFFAVRPEGSVSTLKIQRTERGDSAVYLCASSLTEAPAQYFGPGTRLTVL.

This chain joins TRBV6-2 or TRBV6-3 and TRBJ2-3; TCRdb reports TRBD2, a call that lacks DNA to check it against. The germline V gene encodes CDR1 MNHEY and CDR2 SVGEGT. The CDR3 spans 18 residues. CDR3 residues: CASSWEINVREVGDTQYF.

V is TRBV11-2 and J is TRBJ2-5; with no DNA, the TCRdb D assignment of TRBD1 cannot be verified. CDR1 is SGHAT and CDR2 is FQNNGV in the germline V gene. CDR3 size: 16 residues. The CDR3 protein is CASSSSAGTVQETQYF.

The chain employs TRBV19 and TRBJ2-7. Germline V gene data show CDR1 as LNHDA and CDR2 as SQIVND (reference sequence). This CDR3 contains 14 residues. The chain's CDR3 is CASSIARGPYEQYF.

The V gene is TRBV23-1, the J gene TRBJ2-1; TCRdb selects TRBD1, and the lack of DNA leaves this call unchecked. TRBV23-1 is identified as an open reading frame with a role that is uncertain. This CDR3 is built from 14 residues. The CDR3 protein is CASSQGVSYNEQFF.